This T cell receptor (beta chain) was recovered during a study of shared T cell receptors in the human thymus. The trim removed 2 bases at V and 6 bases at J, leaving 4 bases unmatched. The CDR3 has 14 amino acids. Germline-derived CDR1 and CDR2 are SGHRS and YFSETQ. Assay used: immunoSEQ multiplex PCR; TCRdb lists only in-frame clones, some missing. The sample contains about 540,000 clones, approximately 80% of which appear only once. In addition, the sample was reused for a study of human thymus T cells. That study adds: Thymic samples were excised during corrective heart operations. V and J gene usage appeared biased in thymic and blood repertoires.

What was sequenced was thymocytes. This receptor was identified in a boy less than two years old with a congenital heart defect. The chain employs TRBV5-1 and TRBJ2-3; 9 nucleotides agree with TRBD1. The CDR3 coding sequence is TGCGCCAGCAGCTTACAGGGGGCAGCGGATACGCAGTATTTT. Translated: CASSLQGAADTQYF.